Presented here are 32 T cell receptor beta chains from one specimen sequenced in a study of vaccination and CD4 T cells after COVID-19. Cultured CD4+ T cell DNA was sequenced using the Oncomine TCR Beta short-read assay. TCRdb called the PCR reads again in MiXCR, with one record for every CDR3 protein. The sample contains around 13,000 distinct CDR3 sequences, about 54% of which appear only once. Their antigen targets remain unknown. The sample's treatment: approximately nine-day PBMC culture with coronavirus spike peptide pools or control peptides (ViraFEST assay). This specimen was CD4+ T cells from blood, cultured in vitro, taken before SARS-CoV-2 vaccination. These receptors originate from a human donor who had recovered from COVID-19.

This clonotype was detected a few times. V usage is TRBV7-9 and J usage is TRBJ1-1; 7 bases map to TRBD1. Germline CDR1 is SEHNR and CDR2 is FQNEAQ (reference sequence). The junction had 10 bases not matched to a gene; V was cut back by 4 bases and J by 2 bases. The CDR3 loop spans 16 amino acids. The CDR3: CASSSTLTGVNTEAFF. CDR3 sequence (DNA): TGTGCCAGCAGCTCCACCCTAACAGGGGTCAACACTGAAGCTTTCTTT.

V and J are TRBV24-1 and TRBJ2-1, with D perhaps being TRBD1 or TRBD2 (5 bases each). This CDR3 comprises 17 residues. Germline CDR1 is KGHDR and CDR2 is SFDVKD. Trimming pared 2 bases from V and 4 bases from J, leaving 17 bases between. CDR3: CATSDSTPGREYNEQFF. The CDR3 DNA sequence: TGTGCCACCAGTGATTCCACCCCGGGACGAGAATACAATGAGCAGTTCTTC.

The J gene is TRBJ1-1, the V gene TRBV7-9, with D perhaps TRBD1 (6 bases). The CDR3 has 14 amino acids. From germline, CDR1 is SEHNR and CDR2 FQNEAQ (reference sequence). The germline V and J ends were trimmed by 5 bases and 1 base, with 11 bases remaining between them. The CDR3 bases are TGTGCCAGCAGCCGCGGGGGCACGAACACTGAAGCTTTCTTT. Protein: CASSRGGTNTEAFF.

The chain joins TRBV27 to TRBJ2-1; 12 positions match TRBD2. V was pared by 7 bases and J by 5 bases, with 3 bases of the junction left unmatched. This CDR3 has 14 amino acids. CDR1 is MNHEY, CDR2 SMNVEV, per germline (reference sequence). The CDR3, as DNA: TGTGCCAGCAAGCGGACTAGCGGGAACAATGAGCAGTTCTTC. Amino acids: CASKRTSGNNEQFF.

The chain combines TRBV7-2 with TRBJ1-3; D call uncertain. Trimming shortened V by 2 bases and J by 3 bases, and 11 bases separated the two germline ends. Per the germline V gene, CDR1 is SGHTA and CDR2 is FQGNSA. The CDR3 is 15 residues long. CDR3 in amino acids: CASSLYSGYGNTIYF. CDR3 nucleotide sequence: TGTGCCAGCAGCTTATATTCGGGATATGGAAACACCATATATTTT.

This chain uses TRBV7-6 with TRBJ2-2; D unresolved. The CDR3 is 16 amino acids. Trimming removed 5 bases from V and 4 bases from J, with 17 bases in between. CDR1 and CDR2 (germline): SGHVS, FNYEAQ. The CDR3 coding sequence is TGTGCCAGCAGCCGCGGTAGCTTCGGTGGCACCGGGGAGCTGTTTTTT. Amino acid sequence: CASSRGSFGGTGELFF.

This chain connects TRBV12-3 or TRBV12-4 to TRBJ1-1; TRBD1 might be the D (5 bases). The CDR3 totals 13 residues. V gave up 6 bases and J gave up 0 bases, with 8 bases separating them. The CDR3 sequence: CASRDSMNTEAFF. Here the CDR3 DNA reads TGTGCCAGCAGAGACAGCATGAACACTGAAGCTTTCTTT.

This clonotype is judged medium-sized. The chain employs TRBV20-1 and TRBJ1-6, with 7 bases aligning to TRBD1. This CDR3 is built from 15 residues. The germline CDR1 and CDR2 sequences are DFQATT and SNEGSKA (reference sequence). Losses at the gene ends were 4 bases for V and 5 bases for J; bases not matched to a gene: 8. CDR3 in DNA: TGCAGTGCTACCCGGGACAGACGTAATAATTCACCCCTCCACTTT. Encoded protein: CSATRDRRNNSPLHF.

The chain carries TRBV18 and TRBJ2-7; possible D gene TRBD1, 6 bases. The germline gives CDR1 KGHSH, CDR2 LQKENI. V shed 6 bases and J shed 3 bases, with 12 bases lying between them. This CDR3 contains 13 residues. The CDR3 is CASSLKQGYEQYF. In DNA, the CDR3 is TGTGCCAGCTCGCTAAAACAGGGCTACGAGCAGTACTTC.

The chain links TRBV6-2 or TRBV6-3 to TRBJ2-6; D call uncertain. The CDR3 runs 14 residues. The V and J ends lost 6 bases and 2 bases respectively, with 8 bases between them. The V gene's germline CDR1 is MNHEY and CDR2 SVGEGT. In DNA form, the CDR3 reads TGTGCCAGCAGCGGAAGGGCTGGGGCCAACGTCCTGACTTTC. Translation: CASSGRAGANVLTF.

The chain recombines TRBV7-9 with TRBJ2-3; the D gene is possibly TRBD1 (6 bases). The V end was cut by 4 bases, the J end by 0 bases, with 14 bases between. This CDR3 is 16 amino acids long. Germline CDR1 SEHNR, CDR2 FQNEAQ (reference sequence). CDR3 nucleotide sequence: TGTGCCAGCAGCTCCTTACTGACAGGAAGCACAGATACGCAGTATTTT. Amino acids: CASSSLLTGSTDTQYF. The whole variable domain, remainder taken from reference TRBV7-9 and TRBJ2-3, is DTGVSQNPRHKITKRGQNVTFRCDPISEHNRLYWYRQTLGQGPEFLTYFQNEAQLEKSRLLSDRFSAERPKGSFSTLEIQRTEQGDSAMYLCASSSLLTGSTDTQYFGPGTRLTVL.

The chain is built from TRBV2 and TRBJ1-2; 7 nucleotides line up with TRBD1. The germline V gene encodes CDR1 SNHLY and CDR2 FYNNEI. The J segment lost 4 bases and the V segment lost 3 bases, leaving 11 bases of the junction unmatched. CDR3 length equals 16 residues. CDR3 amino acids: CASSDAGQVLGYGYTF. CDR3 sequence (DNA): TGTGCCAGCAGTGATGCCGGACAGGTCTTGGGCTATGGCTACACCTTC.

V and J are TRBV7-9 and TRBJ1-1; maybe TRBD1 (5 bases). This CDR3 has 15 amino acids. V was cut by 10 bases and J by 0 bases, with 18 bases left in between. Per germline, CDR1 SEHNR and CDR2 FQNEAQ (reference sequence). The CDR3 sequence is CATRGAANLNTEAFF. Here the CDR3 DNA reads TGTGCCACCCGTGGGGCGGCAAATTTGAACACTGAAGCTTTCTTT.

This clonotype occurred once. The genes are TRBV7-8 and TRBJ1-1; possible D gene TRBD1, 5 bases. V was trimmed by 4 bases and J by 4 bases, leaving 16 bases between them. CDR1 is SGHVS, CDR2 FQNEAQ, per germline. There are 15 residues in the CDR3. CDR3 DNA sequence: TGTGCCAGCAGCTCCCGAAGGGGAGGGCCCACTGAAGCTTTCTTT. It is translated as CASSSRRGGPTEAFF.

This rearrangement joins TRBV20-1 to TRBJ2-1; D may be TRBD1 or TRBD2 (5 bases each). The CDR3 has 13 amino acids. The germline CDR1 and CDR2 sequences are DFQATT and SNEGSKA (reference sequence). V was clipped by 6 bases and J by 4 bases, with 13 bases between them. CDR3 region: CSARRGVYNEQFF. The CDR3 nucleotides read TGCAGTGCAAGACGAGGGGTTTACAATGAGCAGTTCTTC.

The chain uses TRBV6-1 and TRBJ1-5, with TRBD1 identical over 10 bases. Losses at the gene ends were 7 bases for V and 3 bases for J; bases not matched to a gene: 6. The CDR3 runs 15 residues. From germline, CDR1 is MNHNS and CDR2 SASEGT. The CDR3 here is CASIRDRGFNQPQHF. The CDR3 DNA follows: TGTGCCAGCATTCGGGACAGGGGTTTCAATCAGCCCCAGCATTTT.

The CDR3 region is CASSEQGRQPQHF. DNA of the CDR3: TGCGCCAGCAGTGAACAGGGTAGACAGCCCCAGCATTTT. The gene calls are TRBV10-2 and TRBJ1-5, with D perhaps matching TRBD1 (6 bases). There are 13 residues in the CDR3. Trimming removed 3 bases from V and 7 bases from J, with 10 bases in between. Germline CDR1 and CDR2: WSHSY and SAAADI.

V usage is TRBV20-1 and J usage is TRBJ2-3; TRBD2 matches 8 bases. The CDR3 totals 15 residues. Trimming cost V 6 bases and J 2 bases; bases outside gene matches: 10. The V gene's germline CDR1 is DFQATT and CDR2 SNEGSKA (reference sequence). CDR3 nucleotides: TGCAGTGCACGCGGACTAGCCGAAACCACAGATACGCAGTATTTT. It encodes CSARGLAETTDTQYF.

The genes are TRBV20-1 and TRBJ2-7; 10 bases line up with TRBD2. V lost 2 bases to trimming and J lost 2 bases; unmatched junction nucleotides: 6. CDR1 and CDR2 (germline): DFQATT, SNEGSKA (reference sequence). The CDR3 length is 15 residues. The CDR3, as DNA: TGCAGTGCTAGATCAACTAGCGGGGCCGCCTACGAGCAGTACTTC. The encoded protein is CSARSTSGAAYEQYF.

The chain recombines TRBV6-1 with TRBJ1-5; TRBD1 might be the D (5 bases). This CDR3 is built from 12 residues. V was clipped by 6 bases and J by 7 bases, with 10 bases between them. The germline V gene encodes CDR1 MNHNS and CDR2 SASEGT. This CDR3 reads CASRSGGQPQHF. DNA for the CDR3: TGTGCCAGCAGGTCCGGGGGGCAGCCCCAGCATTTT.

The V and J genes are TRBV12-3 or TRBV12-4 and TRBJ1-2, with 7 bases lining up with TRBD1. The CDR3 runs to 15 residues. V lost 3 bases, J lost 4 bases, and 8 bases stayed unmatched. The DNA of the CDR3 is TGTGCCAGCAGTTTCAGGGGGGACCCAAGCTATGGCTACACCTTC. It yields the protein CASSFRGDPSYGYTF.

The sample holds a few counts of this clonotype. This chain uses TRBV21-1 with TRBJ1-1. TRBV21-1 is an annotated pseudogene. CDR3 length: 11 residues. CDR3 region: CASSVRTEAFF. The CDR3 nucleotides read TGTGCCAGCAGCGTCCGGACTGAAGCTTTCTTT.

The chain is built from TRBV6-1 and TRBJ2-7; 7 nucleotides align to TRBD1. The trim removed 6 bases at V and 3 bases at J, leaving 11 bases unmatched. The CDR3 sequence is 15 residues long. Per the germline V gene, CDR1 is MNHNS and CDR2 is SASEGT. CDR3 region: CASRSRVGTVYEQYF. CDR3 bases: TGTGCCAGCAGATCACGGGTCGGGACAGTCTACGAGCAGTACTTC.

The sample holds a few counts of this clonotype. V and J are TRBV20-1 and TRBJ2-7; TRBD1 agrees at 8 bases. Germline V gene lookup returns CDR1 DFQATT and CDR2 SNEGSKA (reference sequence). The CDR3 is 14 amino acids. The junction had 8 bases not matched to a gene; V was cut back by 1 base and J by 6 bases. Here the CDR3 DNA reads TGCAGTGCTAGAGCGGACAGGGCTTGGAGCGAGCAGTACTTC. Amino acids: CSARADRAWSEQYF.

The chain combines TRBV20-1 with TRBJ1-6; the D is unclear. In germline, CDR1 is DFQATT, CDR2 SNEGSKA (reference sequence). Trimming cost V 3 bases and J 6 bases, with 18 bases left between them. The CDR3 totals 16 residues. DNA of the CDR3: TGCAGTGCTAGCCCCAGCATAGGCAGAACTAATTCACCCCTCCACTTT. It encodes CSASPSIGRTNSPLHF.

The genes are TRBV19 and TRBJ2-7; D is possibly TRBD2 (6 bases). Germline CDR1 LNHDA, CDR2 SQIVND (reference sequence). The CDR3 contains 14 residues. The V and J ends lost 2 bases and 4 bases respectively, with 12 bases between them. CDR3 DNA: TGTGCCAGTAGTATACCCGGGACTGGATACGAGCAGTACTTC. It yields the protein CASSIPGTGYEQYF.

The chain combines TRBV20-1 with TRBJ2-5; 9 bases are shared with TRBD2. The V gene end was trimmed by 1 base and the J gene end by 6 bases; junction bases not matched to a gene: 6. The CDR3 is made up of 14 amino acids. Germline lookup yields CDR1 DFQATT and CDR2 SNEGSKA (reference sequence). The CDR3 sequence: CSARVGGGGKTQYF. The CDR3 DNA sequence: TGCAGTGCTAGAGTTGGCGGGGGGGGAAAGACCCAGTACTTC.

The CDR3 DNA is TGTGCCAGTAGTATTGGAGGACATCAGCCCCAGCATTTT. It yields the protein CASSIGGHQPQHF. This sequence joins TRBV19 and TRBJ1-5; D is unclear. The CDR3 extends over 13 amino acids. Trimming took 3 bases from V and 5 from J, leaving 8 bases between them. Per germline, CDR1 LNHDA and CDR2 SQIVND (reference sequence).

Here the CDR3 DNA reads TGTGCCAGCAGTGTCTGGGGGACCGGCTACACCTTC. It codes for CASSVWGTGYTF. The J gene is TRBJ1-2, the V gene TRBV2; a weak D match, TRBD1 (5 bases). V was cut by 4 bases and J by 8 bases, with 11 bases left in between. CDR3 size: 12 residues. The germline CDR1 and CDR2 sequences are SNHLY and FYNNEI.

This sequence joins TRBV2 and TRBJ1-2, with D perhaps TRBD1 (6 bases). V was cut by 0 bases and J by 4 bases, with 12 bases left in between. Germline CDR1 reads SNHLY; CDR2 reads FYNNEI. This CDR3 has 15 amino acids. DNA of the CDR3: TGTGCCAGCAGTGAAGCGGCAGGGGTAGGCTATGGCTACACCTTC. Translation: CASSEAAGVGYGYTF.

The chain is built from TRBV11-1 and TRBJ2-1, with no clear D. Germline V gene lookup returns CDR1 SGHAT and CDR2 FQDESV (reference sequence). V gave up 2 bases and J gave up 0 bases, with 8 bases separating them. The CDR3 has 15 residues. CDR3 sequence: CASSLTKSSYNEQFF. The CDR3 DNA reads TGTGCCAGCAGCTTAACCAAGAGCTCCTACAATGAGCAGTTCTTC.

The chain carries TRBV12-3 or TRBV12-4 and TRBJ1-2; the D is unclear. The CDR3 covers 14 residues. V dropped 3 bases and J dropped 8 bases, with 16 bases sitting between them. The CDR3 nucleotides are TGTGCCAGCAGTTTCCACCAGAGGGTCGAGGGCTACACCTTC. Translating gives CASSFHQRVEGYTF.